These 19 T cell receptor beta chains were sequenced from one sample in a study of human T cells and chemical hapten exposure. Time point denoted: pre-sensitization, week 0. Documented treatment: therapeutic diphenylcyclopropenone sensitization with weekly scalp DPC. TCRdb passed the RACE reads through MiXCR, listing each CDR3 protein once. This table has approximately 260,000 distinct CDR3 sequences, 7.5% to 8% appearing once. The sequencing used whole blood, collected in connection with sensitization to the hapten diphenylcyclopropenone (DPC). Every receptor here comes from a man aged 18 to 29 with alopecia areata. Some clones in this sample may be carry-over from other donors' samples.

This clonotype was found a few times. The CDR3 loop is CASSYPKGGDSNQPQHF. The CDR3 DNA sequence: TGTGCCAGCAGTTACCCTAAGGGCGGGGATAGCAATCAGCCCCAGCATTTT. This chain links TRBV6-6 with TRBJ1-5; D remains unclear. From germline, CDR1 is MNHNY and CDR2 SVGAGI (reference sequence). The V end lost 2 bases, the J end lost 0 bases, and 14 bases lay between the germline ends. The CDR3 is 17 residues long.

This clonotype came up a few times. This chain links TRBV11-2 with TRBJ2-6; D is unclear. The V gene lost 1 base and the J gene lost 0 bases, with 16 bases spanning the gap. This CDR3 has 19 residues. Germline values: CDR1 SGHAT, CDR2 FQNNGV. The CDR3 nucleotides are TGTGCCAGCAGCTTAGTAGGGATTTTGCGGTCCTCTGGGGCCAACGTCCTGACTTTC. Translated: CASSLVGILRSSGANVLTF.

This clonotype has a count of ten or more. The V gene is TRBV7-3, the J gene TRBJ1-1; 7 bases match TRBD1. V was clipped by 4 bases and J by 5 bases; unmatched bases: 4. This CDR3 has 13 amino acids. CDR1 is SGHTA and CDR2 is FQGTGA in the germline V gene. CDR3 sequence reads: CASSSPGGTEAFF. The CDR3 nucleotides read TGTGCCAGCAGCTCCCCAGGGGGAACTGAAGCTTTCTTT.

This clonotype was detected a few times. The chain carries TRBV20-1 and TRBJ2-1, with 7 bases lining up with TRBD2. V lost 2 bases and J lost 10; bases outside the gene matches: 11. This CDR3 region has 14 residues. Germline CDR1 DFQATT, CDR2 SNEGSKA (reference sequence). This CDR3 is CSARPLREGLEQFF. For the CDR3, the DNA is TGCAGTGCTAGACCCCTCAGGGAGGGTCTCGAGCAGTTCTTC.

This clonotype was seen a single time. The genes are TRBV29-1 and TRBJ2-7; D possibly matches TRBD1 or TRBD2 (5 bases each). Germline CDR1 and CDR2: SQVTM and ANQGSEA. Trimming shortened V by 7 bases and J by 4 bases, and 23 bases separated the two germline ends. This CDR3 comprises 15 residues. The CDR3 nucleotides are TGCAGCGGTTTGTTGGGACGCCACATACATTACGAGCAGTACTTC. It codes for CSGLLGRHIHYEQYF.

In DNA, the CDR3 is TGTGCCAGCAGTTTAGCCGGGGTAGGAGGCGAGACCCAGTACTTC. Translating it yields CASSLAGVGGETQYF. The chain has TRBV12-3 or TRBV12-4 and TRBJ2-5; D may be TRBD2 (5 bases). V dropped 0 bases and J dropped 5 bases, with 13 bases sitting between them. CDR3 length: 15 residues.

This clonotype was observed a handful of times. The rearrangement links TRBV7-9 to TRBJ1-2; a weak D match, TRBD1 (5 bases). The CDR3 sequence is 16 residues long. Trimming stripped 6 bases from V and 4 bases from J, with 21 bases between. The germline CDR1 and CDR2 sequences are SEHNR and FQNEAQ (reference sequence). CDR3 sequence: CASSPDPGFWGYGYTF. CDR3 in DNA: TGTGCCAGCAGTCCCGACCCAGGGTTTTGGGGCTATGGCTACACCTTC.

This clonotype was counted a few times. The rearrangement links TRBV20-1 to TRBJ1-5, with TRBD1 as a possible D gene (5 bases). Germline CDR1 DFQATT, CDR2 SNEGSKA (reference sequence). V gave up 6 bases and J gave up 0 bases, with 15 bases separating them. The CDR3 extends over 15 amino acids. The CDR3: CSARSDGGSNQPQHF. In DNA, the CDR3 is TGCAGTGCCCGGTCCGATGGGGGTAGCAATCAGCCCCAGCATTTT.

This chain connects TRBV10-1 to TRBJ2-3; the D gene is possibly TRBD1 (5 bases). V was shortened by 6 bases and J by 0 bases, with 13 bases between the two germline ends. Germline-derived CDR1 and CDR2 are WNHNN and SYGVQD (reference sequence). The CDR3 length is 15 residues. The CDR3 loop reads CASSEQVFSTDTQYF. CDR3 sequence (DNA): TGCGCCAGCAGCGAACAGGTCTTCAGCACAGATACGCAGTATTTT.

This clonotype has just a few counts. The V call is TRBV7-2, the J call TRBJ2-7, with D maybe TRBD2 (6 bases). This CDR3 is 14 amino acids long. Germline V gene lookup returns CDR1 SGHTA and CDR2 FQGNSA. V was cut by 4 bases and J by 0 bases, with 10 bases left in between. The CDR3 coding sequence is TGTGCCAGCAGCTGGGACTCTGTCTCCTACGAGCAGTACTTC. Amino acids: CASSWDSVSYEQYF.

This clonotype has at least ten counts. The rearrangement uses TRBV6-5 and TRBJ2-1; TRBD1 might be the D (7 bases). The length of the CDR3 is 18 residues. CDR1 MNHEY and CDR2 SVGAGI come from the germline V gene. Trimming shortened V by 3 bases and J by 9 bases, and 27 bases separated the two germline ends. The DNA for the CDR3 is TGTGCCAGCAGTTATTGGGCCCCAGGGGGGAACCCCCAAGGTGAGCAGTTCTTC. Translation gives CASSYWAPGGNPQGEQFF.

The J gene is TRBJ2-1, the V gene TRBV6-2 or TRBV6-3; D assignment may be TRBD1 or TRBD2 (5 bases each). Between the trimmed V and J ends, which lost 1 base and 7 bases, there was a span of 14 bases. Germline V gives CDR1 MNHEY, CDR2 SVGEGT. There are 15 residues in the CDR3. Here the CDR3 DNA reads TGTGCCAGCAGTTACTTCGGGACCGCGTCGAATGAGCAGTTCTTC. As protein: CASSYFGTASNEQFF.

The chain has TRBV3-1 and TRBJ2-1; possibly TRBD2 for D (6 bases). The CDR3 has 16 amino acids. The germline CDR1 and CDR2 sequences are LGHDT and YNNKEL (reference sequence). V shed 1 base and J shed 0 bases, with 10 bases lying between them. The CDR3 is CASSQVADYSYNEQFF. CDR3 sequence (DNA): TGTGCCAGCAGCCAAGTTGCGGACTACTCCTACAATGAGCAGTTCTTC.

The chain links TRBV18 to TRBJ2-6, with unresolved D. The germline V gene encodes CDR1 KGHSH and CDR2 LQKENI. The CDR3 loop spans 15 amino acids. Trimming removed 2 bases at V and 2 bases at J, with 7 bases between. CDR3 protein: CASSPGVPGANVLTF. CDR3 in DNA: TGTGCCAGCTCACCAGGGGTCCCTGGGGCCAACGTCCTGACTTTC.

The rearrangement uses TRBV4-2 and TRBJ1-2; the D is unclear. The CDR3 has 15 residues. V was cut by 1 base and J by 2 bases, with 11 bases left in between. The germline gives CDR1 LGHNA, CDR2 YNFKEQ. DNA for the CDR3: TGTGCCAGCAGCCAAGTAGTCGGCAGCAACTATGGCTACACCTTC. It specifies CASSQVVGSNYGYTF.

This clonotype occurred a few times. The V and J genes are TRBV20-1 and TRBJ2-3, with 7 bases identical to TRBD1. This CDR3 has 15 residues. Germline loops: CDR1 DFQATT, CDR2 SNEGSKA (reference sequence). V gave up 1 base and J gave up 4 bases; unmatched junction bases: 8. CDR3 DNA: TGCAGTGCTAGAGGGACGAGGGGGCGGTCAGATACGCAGTATTTT. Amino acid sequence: CSARGTRGRSDTQYF.

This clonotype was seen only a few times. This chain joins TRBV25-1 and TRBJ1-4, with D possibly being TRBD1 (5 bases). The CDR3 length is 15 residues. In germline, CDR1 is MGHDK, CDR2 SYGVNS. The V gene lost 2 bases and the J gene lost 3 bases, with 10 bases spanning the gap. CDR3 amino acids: CASSEEGRANEKLFF. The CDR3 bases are TGTGCCAGCAGTGAAGAGGGGAGAGCTAATGAAAAACTGTTTTTT.

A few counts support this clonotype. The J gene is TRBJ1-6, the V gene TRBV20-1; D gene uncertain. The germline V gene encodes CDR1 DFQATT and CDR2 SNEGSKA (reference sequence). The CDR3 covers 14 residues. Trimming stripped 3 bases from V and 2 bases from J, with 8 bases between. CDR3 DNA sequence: TGCAGTGCTAGGGGTGAGACCTATAATTCACCCCTCCACTTT. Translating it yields CSARGETYNSPLHF.

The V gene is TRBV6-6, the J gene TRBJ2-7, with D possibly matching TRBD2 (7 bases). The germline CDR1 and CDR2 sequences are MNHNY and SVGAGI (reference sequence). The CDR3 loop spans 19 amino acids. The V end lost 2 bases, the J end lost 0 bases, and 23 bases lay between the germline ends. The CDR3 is CASSYGGGRTPRSSYEQYV. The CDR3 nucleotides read TGTGCCAGCAGTTACGGGGGCGGGAGAACTCCCCGAAGCTCCTACGAGCAGTACGTC.